This T cell receptor beta chain emerged from a study of blood T cell repertoires in COVID-19. The assay was immunoSEQ multiplex PCR, and TCRdb's table has in-frame clones only and misses some. Of around 230,000 clones in the sample, approximately 84% were seen once. The CDR3 has 13 amino acids. From germline, CDR1 is SGHTS and CDR2 YDEGEE. The V end was cut by 3 bases, the J end by 8 bases, with 11 bases between. Sequenced: PBMCs or T cells enriched from blood (not recorded which). This clonotype was sampled from a man in his forties who had recovered from COVID-19. This sequence joins TRBV5-8 and TRBJ1-4; maybe TRBD1 (5 bases). CDR3 region: CASSSGRGEKLFF. The DNA for the CDR3 is TGTGCCAGCAGCTCTGGCCGGGGGGAAAAACTGTTTTTT.